The T cell receptor beta chain described here comes from a study of blood T cell repertoires in COVID-19. The wider study: Some COVID-19 samples were acute and others convalescent; all came from the United States, Italy and Spain.

This clone was seen only a few times. Germline CDR1 reads LNHNV; CDR2 reads YYDKDF (reference sequence). This CDR3 is 17 amino acids long. Trimming shortened V by 0 bases and J by 0 bases, and 12 bases separated the two germline ends. How the authors handled the data: Quantification of nucleated cells was approximated via reference gene primer amplification. Measured with immunoSEQ multiplex PCR; TCRdb has only the in-frame clones, and not every one. V and J calls plus clone size are reproduced from that table; the DNA served to infer D and trimming. The table records 40,000 to 50,000 clones, approximately 92% of them present only once.

The rearrangement uses TRBV15 and TRBJ1-5, with D uncertain. The sample was peripheral blood. This clonotype was sampled from a man aged 30 to 39 with active or convalescent COVID-19. The CDR3 DNA is TGTGCCACCAGCAGAGAGAGGGCGGGGTATAGCAATCAGCCCCAGCATTTT. Protein sequence: CATSRERAGYSNQPQHF.